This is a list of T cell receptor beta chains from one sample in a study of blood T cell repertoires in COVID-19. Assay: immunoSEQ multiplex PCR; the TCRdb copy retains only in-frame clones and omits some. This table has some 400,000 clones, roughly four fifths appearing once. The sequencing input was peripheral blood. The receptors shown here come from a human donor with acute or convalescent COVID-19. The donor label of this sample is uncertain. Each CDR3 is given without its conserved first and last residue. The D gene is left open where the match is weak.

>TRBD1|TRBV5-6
ASSLSRTGGAGGYT
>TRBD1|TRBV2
ASSTDRGGNQPQH
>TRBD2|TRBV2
AGNLAGGPSETQY
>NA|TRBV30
AWRPGHLSYNEQF
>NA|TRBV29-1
SVDNNLNTGELF
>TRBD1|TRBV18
ASSPLGTGGEYEQY
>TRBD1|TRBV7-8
ASSLRDRVAGELF
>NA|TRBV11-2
ASSPRTGSSYEQY
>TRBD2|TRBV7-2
ASSAGLAGAANTGELF
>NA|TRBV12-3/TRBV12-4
ASSFGSNYGYT
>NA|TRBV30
ACSTVGGFGNTIY
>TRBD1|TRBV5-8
ASRSDRGRYEKLF
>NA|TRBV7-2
ASSLLRAPTQGRETQY
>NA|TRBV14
ASSPGTSETQY
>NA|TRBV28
ASSSTGDLNEKLF
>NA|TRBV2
ASSEGLSYEQY
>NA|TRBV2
ASSEDGLGQKMF
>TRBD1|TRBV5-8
ASSRTGYGAFQPQH
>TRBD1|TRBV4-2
ASSQGGQGENNEQF
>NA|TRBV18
ASSGLDSGRRKTTEAF
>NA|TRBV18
ASSPDRKNTEAF
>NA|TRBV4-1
ASSSPTLANYGYT
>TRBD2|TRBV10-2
ASQSGRAPPWEAVD
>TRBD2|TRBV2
ASSELAGADTQY
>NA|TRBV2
ASSERRNEKLF
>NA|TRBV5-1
ASSVDSSTGELF
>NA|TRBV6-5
ASSRGNTEAF
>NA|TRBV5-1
ASSININTEAF
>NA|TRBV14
ASSQQAGRTYEQY
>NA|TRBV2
ASSFLGGTGNTIY
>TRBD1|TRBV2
ASSGAGTGQVRIYGYT
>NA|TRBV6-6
ASSYSTESYGYT
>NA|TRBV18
ASSPDSTIYGYT
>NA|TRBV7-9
ASRVGTLIYNEQF
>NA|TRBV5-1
ASSPWTQGTGELF
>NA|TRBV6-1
ASSDLRIAGNTIY
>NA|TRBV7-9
ASTEREGSGYT
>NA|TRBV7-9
ASTLIASVSNEQF
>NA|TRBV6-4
ASSGTQFSEAF
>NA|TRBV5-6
ASSVGGRDIGELF
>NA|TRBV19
ASGGSGMEQPQH
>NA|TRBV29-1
SVVQSGEKLF
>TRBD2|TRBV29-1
SVIAGVHEQY
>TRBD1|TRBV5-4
ASSFFTGAGGELF
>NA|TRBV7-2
ASRSRRGETQY
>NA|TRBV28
ATKDFGDPKNIQY
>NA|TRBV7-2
ASSLGGVSSYEQY
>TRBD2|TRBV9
ASSVLSGRADEQF
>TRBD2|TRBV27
ASRTQRGGLSEQY
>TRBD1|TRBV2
ASSYGGTGGYEQY
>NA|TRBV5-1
ASSLAIAGQSYEQY
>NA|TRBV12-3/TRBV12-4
ASSLDRSYEQY